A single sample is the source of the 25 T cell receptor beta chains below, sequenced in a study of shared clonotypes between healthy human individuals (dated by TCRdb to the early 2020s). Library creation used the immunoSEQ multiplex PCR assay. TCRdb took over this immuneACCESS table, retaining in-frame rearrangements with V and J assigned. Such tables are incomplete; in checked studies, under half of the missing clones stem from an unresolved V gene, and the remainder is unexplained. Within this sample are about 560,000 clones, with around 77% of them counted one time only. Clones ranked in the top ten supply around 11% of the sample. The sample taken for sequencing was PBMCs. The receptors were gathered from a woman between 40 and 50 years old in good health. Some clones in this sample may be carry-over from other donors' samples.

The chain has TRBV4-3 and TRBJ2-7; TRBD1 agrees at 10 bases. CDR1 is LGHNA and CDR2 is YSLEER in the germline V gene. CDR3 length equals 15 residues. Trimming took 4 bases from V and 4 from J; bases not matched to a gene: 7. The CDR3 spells CASSPRDRGGYEQYF. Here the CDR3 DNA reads TGCGCCAGCAGCCCCCGGGACAGGGGAGGGTACGAGCAGTACTTC.

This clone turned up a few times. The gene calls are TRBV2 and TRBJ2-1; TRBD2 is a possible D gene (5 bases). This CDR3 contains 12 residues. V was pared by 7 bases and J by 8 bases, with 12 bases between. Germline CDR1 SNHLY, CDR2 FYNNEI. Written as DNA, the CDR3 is TGTGCCAGCAAACAAGAGGGCGATGAGCAGTTCTTC. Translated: CASKQEGDEQFF.

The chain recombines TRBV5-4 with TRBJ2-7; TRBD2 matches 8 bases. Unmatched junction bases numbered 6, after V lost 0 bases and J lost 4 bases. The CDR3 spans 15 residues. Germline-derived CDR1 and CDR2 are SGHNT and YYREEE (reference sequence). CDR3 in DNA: TGTGCCAGCAGCTTGGGACTAGCGAGAAAATACGAGCAGTACTTC. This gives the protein CASSLGLARKYEQYF.

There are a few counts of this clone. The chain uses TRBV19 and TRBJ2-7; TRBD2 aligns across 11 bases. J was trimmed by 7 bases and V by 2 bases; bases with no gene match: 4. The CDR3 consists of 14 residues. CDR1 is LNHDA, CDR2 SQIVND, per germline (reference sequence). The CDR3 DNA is TGTGCCAGTAGTATACCGGGACTAGCGGAGGAGCAGTACTTC. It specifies CASSIPGLAEEQYF.

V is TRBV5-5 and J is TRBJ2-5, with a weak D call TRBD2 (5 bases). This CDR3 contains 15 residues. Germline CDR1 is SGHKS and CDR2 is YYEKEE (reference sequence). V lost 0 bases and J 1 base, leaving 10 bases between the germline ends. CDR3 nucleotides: TGTGCCAGCAGCTTGGTTGTGGGAGTCCAAGAGACCCAGTACTTC. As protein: CASSLVVGVQETQYF.

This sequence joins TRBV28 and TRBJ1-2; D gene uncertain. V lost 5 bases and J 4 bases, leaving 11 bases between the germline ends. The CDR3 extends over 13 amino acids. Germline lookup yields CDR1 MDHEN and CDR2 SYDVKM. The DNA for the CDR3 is TGTGCCAGCAGTCTCCCGGGTTTCTATGGCTACACCTTC. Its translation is CASSLPGFYGYTF.

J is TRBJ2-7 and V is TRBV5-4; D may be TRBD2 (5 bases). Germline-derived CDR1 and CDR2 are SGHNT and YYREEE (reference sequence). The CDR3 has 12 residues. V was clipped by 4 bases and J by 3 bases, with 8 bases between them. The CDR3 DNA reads TGTGCCAGCAGCATTGACTACTACGAGCAGTACTTC. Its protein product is CASSIDYYEQYF.

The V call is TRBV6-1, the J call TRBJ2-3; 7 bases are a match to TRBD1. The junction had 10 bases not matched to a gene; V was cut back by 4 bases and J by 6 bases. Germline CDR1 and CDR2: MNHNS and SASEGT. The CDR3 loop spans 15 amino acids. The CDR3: CASSAETGEYDTQYF. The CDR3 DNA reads TGTGCCAGCAGTGCAGAAACAGGGGAATACGATACGCAGTATTTT.

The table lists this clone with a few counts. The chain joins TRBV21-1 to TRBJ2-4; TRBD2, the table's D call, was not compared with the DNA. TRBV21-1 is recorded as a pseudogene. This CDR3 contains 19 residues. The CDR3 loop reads CASSKYGPGGSLAKNIQYF. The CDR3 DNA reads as TGTGCCAGCAGCAAGTACGGACCAGGAGGGAGTCTAGCCAAAAACATTCAGTACTTC.

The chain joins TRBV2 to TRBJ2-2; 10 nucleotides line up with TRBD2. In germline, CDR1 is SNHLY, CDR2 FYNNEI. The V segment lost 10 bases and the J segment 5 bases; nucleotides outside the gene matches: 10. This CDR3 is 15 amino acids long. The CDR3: CATRGLAGVTGELFF. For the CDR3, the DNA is TGTGCCACCAGGGGGCTAGCGGGAGTGACCGGGGAGCTGTTTTTT.

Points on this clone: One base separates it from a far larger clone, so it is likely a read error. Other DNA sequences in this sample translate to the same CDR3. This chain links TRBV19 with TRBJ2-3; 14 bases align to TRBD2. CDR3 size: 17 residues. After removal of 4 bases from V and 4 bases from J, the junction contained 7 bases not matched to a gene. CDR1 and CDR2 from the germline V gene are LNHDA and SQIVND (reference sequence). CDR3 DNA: TGTGCCAGTAGTAGAGCACCGGGACTAGCGGGAGCAGATACGCAGTATTTT. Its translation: CASSRAPGLAGADTQYF.

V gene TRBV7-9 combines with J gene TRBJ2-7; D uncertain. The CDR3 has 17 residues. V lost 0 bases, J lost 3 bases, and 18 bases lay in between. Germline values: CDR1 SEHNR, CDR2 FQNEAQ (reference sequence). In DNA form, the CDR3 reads TGTGCCAGCAGCTTAGCGCTGTGGGCAGAGTCAAGCTACGAGCAGTACTTC. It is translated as CASSLALWAESSYEQYF.

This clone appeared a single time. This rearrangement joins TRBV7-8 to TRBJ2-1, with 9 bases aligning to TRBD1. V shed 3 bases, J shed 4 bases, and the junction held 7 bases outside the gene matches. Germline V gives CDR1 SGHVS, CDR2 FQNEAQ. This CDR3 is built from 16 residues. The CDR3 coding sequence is TGTGCCAGCAGCTTCCGAGGACAGGGGCTGTACAATGAGCAGTTCTTC. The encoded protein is CASSFRGQGLYNEQFF. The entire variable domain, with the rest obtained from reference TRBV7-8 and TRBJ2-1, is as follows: GAGVSQSPRYKVAKRGQDVALRCDPISGHVSLFWYQQALGQGPEFLTYFQNEAQLDKSGLPSDRFFAERPEGSVSTLKIQRTQQEDSAVYLCASSFRGQGLYNEQFFGPGTRLTVL.

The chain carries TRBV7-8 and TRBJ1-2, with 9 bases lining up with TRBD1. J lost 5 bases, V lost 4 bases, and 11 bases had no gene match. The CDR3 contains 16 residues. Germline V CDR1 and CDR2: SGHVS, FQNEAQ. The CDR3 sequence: CASSSSRDRAFYGYTF. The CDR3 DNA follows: TGTGCCAGCAGCTCGTCCCGGGACAGGGCTTTTTATGGCTACACCTTC.

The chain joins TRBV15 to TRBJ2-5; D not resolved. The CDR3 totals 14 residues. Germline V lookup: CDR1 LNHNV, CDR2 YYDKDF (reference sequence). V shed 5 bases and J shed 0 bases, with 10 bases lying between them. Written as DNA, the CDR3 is TGTGCCACCAGCCCACCCAATAACCAAGAGACCCAGTACTTC. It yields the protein CATSPPNNQETQYF.

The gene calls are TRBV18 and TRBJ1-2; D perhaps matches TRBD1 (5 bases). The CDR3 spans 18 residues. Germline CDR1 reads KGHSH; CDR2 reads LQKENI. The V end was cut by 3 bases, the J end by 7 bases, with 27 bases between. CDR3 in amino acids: CASSPTLALTGTGGGYTF. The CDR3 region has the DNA TGTGCCAGCTCACCCACACTTGCCCTAACCGGGACGGGTGGTGGCTACACCTTC.

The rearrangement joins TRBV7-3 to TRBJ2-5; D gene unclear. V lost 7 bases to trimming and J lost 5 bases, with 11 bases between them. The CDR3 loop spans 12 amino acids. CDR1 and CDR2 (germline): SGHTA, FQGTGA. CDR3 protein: CASIPVQETQYF. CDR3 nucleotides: TGTGCCAGCATCCCGGTGCAGGAGACCCAGTACTTC.

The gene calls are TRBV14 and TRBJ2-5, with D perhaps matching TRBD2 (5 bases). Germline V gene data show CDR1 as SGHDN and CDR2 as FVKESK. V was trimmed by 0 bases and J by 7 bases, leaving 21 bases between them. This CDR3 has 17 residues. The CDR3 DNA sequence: TGTGCCAGCAGCCAAGAGGGTCCCTGGGCAGCACTAGGGACCCAGTACTTC. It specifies CASSQEGPWAALGTQYF.

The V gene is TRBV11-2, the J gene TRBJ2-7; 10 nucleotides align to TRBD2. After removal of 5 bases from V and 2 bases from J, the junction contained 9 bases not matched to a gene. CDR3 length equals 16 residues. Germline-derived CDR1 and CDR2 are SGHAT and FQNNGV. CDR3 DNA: TGTGCCAGCAGCCCCAGCGGGACTAGCGTAACCTACGAGCAGTACTTC. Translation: CASSPSGTSVTYEQYF.

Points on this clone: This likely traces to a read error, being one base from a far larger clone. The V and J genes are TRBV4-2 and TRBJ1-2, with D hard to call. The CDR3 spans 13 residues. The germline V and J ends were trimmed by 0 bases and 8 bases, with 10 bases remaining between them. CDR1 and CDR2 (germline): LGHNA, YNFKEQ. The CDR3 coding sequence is TGTGCCAGCAGCCAAGAATATCGAGGCGGCTACACCTTC. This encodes CASSQEYRGGYTF.

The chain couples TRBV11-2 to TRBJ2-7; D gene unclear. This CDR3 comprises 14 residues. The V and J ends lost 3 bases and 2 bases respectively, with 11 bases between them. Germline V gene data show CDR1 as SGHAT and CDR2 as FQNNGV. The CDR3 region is CASSFVGRTYEQYF. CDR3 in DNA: TGTGCCAGCAGCTTCGTTGGCAGAACCTACGAGCAGTACTTC. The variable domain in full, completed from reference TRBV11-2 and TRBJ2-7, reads EAGVAQSPRYKIIEKRQSVAFWCNPISGHATLYWYQQILGQGPKLLIQFQNNGVVDDSQLPKDRFSAERLKGVDSTLKIQPAKLEDSAVYLCASSFVGRTYEQYFGPGTRLTVT.

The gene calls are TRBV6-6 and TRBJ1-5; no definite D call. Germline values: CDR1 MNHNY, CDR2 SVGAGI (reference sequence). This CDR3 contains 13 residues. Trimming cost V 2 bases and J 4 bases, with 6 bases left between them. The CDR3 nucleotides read TGTGCCAGCAGTTACGTTCCGAATCAGCCCCAGCATTTT. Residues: CASSYVPNQPQHF.

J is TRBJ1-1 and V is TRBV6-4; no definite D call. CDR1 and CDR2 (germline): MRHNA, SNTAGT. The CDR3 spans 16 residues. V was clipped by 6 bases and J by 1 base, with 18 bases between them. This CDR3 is CASRGPDLDKNTEAFF. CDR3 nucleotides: TGTGCCAGCAGAGGCCCCGATCTAGACAAGAACACTGAAGCTTTCTTT.

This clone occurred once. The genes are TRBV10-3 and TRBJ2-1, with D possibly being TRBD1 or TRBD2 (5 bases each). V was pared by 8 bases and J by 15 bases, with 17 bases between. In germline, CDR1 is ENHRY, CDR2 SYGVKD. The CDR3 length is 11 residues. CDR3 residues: CAIQGGTDLFF. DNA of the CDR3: TGTGCCATCCAGGGTGGGACGGATCTGTTCTTC.

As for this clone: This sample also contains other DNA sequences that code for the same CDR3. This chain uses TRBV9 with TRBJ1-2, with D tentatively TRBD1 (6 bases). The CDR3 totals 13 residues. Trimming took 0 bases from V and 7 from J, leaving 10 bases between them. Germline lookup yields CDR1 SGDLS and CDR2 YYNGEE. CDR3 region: CASSVVGGSGYTF. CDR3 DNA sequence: TGTGCCAGCAGCGTAGTGGGGGGCAGTGGCTACACCTTC.